These 18 T cell receptor beta chains were all obtained from the same sample, sequenced in a study of radiotherapy plus CTLA-4 blockade in lung cancer. Measured with immunoSEQ multiplex PCR; TCRdb has only the in-frame clones, and not every one. The sample comprises 75,000 to 100,000 clones, about four fifths of which are singletons, and about 3% rests with the top ten. Sequences were derived from peripheral blood, sampled from a patient treated with radiotherapy plus ipilimumab. These receptors were obtained from a human donor with non-small cell lung cancer who had a partial response to radiotherapy plus ipilimumab. Some clones in this sample may be carry-over from other donors' samples.

This chain links TRBV11-2 with TRBJ1-3; D uncertain. The CDR3 has 15 residues. Deletions cut 4 bases from V and 1 base from J, with 11 bases between. Germline CDR1 SGHAT, CDR2 FQNNGV. The CDR3 region is CASSSFWQSGNTIYF. In DNA form, the CDR3 reads TGTGCCAGCAGCTCCTTCTGGCAGTCTGGAAACACCATATATTTT.

This chain links TRBV6-5 with TRBJ1-2; the match to TRBD1 covers 7 bases. This CDR3 contains 16 residues. Germline lookup yields CDR1 MNHEY and CDR2 SVGAGI. Trimming took 2 bases from V and 1 from J; bases not matched to a gene: 7. CDR3 in amino acids: CASSYADRDSNYGYTF. CDR3 bases: TGTGCCAGCAGTTACGCAGACCGGGACAGTAACTATGGCTACACCTTC.

The chain is built from TRBV6-1 and TRBJ2-7; D is undetermined. Germline-derived CDR1 and CDR2 are MNHNS and SASEGT. Trimming shortened V by 8 bases and J by 0 bases, and 14 bases separated the two germline ends. The CDR3 length is 14 residues. CDR3 nucleotide sequence: TGTGCCAGCGGAACGGCAGGTCCCTCCTACGAGCAGTACTTC. It specifies CASGTAGPSYEQYF.

V gene TRBV18 combines with J gene TRBJ2-5; possibly TRBD1 for D (6 bases). Trimming shortened V by 5 bases and J by 1 base, and 17 bases separated the two germline ends. This CDR3 region has 16 residues. CDR1 is KGHSH and CDR2 is LQKENI in the germline V gene. CDR3 nucleotides: TGTGCCAGCTCAAATCTCCGGGACATTTCCCAAGAGACCCAGTACTTC. Encoded protein: CASSNLRDISQETQYF.

J is TRBJ2-5 and V is TRBV11-3; weak D call: TRBD1 (6 bases). V was clipped by 5 bases and J by 5 bases, with 18 bases between them. The CDR3 runs 15 residues. Looked up from germline, CDR1 is SGHNT and CDR2 is YENEEA. CDR3 in amino acids: CASSPGTRFGETQYF. The CDR3 nucleotides are TGTGCCAGCAGCCCCGGGACACGGTTTGGGGAGACCCAGTACTTC.

The rearrangement uses TRBV27 and TRBJ2-5; D might be TRBD2 (6 bases). Germline V gene lookup returns CDR1 MNHEY and CDR2 SMNVEV (reference sequence). This CDR3 has 14 amino acids. The V end was cut by 3 bases, the J end by 5 bases, with 13 bases between. The CDR3 DNA is TGTGCCAGCAGTTTTAGGGGAGGTCGGGAGACCCAGTACTTC. Its protein product is CASSFRGGRETQYF.

The chain employs TRBV7-3 and TRBJ1-1; no reliable D call. This CDR3 spans 13 amino acids. Trimming shortened V by 0 bases and J by 2 bases, and 4 bases separated the two germline ends. The germline CDR1 and CDR2 sequences are SGHTA and FQGTGA. The CDR3 nucleotides read TGTGCCAGCAGCTTAACCAGAAACACTGAAGCTTTCTTT. It specifies CASSLTRNTEAFF.

This chain links TRBV9 with TRBJ1-3; D call uncertain. Germline assignment: CDR1 SGDLS and CDR2 YYNGEE. The CDR3 is 16 residues long. Trimming left V 0 bases short and J 1 base short, with 11 bases between. CDR3 DNA sequence: TGTGCCAGCAGCGTAGTGTATAGCCTTTCTGGAAACACCATATATTTT. Translating gives CASSVVYSLSGNTIYF.

This CDR3 reads CASKPQGTGAGELFF. The CDR3 DNA reads as TGTGCCAGCAAGCCCCAGGGGACAGGGGCCGGGGAGCTGTTTTTT. The chain couples TRBV7-2 to TRBJ2-2, with TRBD1 matching over 10 bases. The V segment lost 7 bases and the J segment 6 bases; nucleotides outside the gene matches: 8. The V gene's germline CDR1 is SGHTA and CDR2 FQGNSA. CDR3 length equals 15 residues.

This clone occurred a few times. The chain couples TRBV6-5 to TRBJ2-1; 9 bases are a match to TRBD1. Germline assignment: CDR1 MNHEY and CDR2 SVGAGI. The CDR3 extends over 13 amino acids. The junction had 4 bases not matched to a gene; V was cut back by 6 bases and J by 7 bases. In DNA, the CDR3 is TGTGCCAGCAGCGACAGGGGGTTGAATGAGCAGTTCTTC. This codes for CASSDRGLNEQFF.

The rearrangement joins TRBV5-1 to TRBJ2-3, with a weak D call TRBD2 (6 bases). CDR1 and CDR2 from the germline V gene are SGHRS and YFSETQ. CDR3 length: 14 amino acids. Trimming left V 7 bases short and J 0 bases short, with 12 bases between. CDR3 protein: CASAGGKSTDTQYF. The CDR3 DNA is TGCGCCAGCGCCGGCGGGAAAAGCACAGATACGCAGTATTTT.

A remark on this clone: Mismatch with germline at one junction end may stem from a read error. V and J are TRBV4-1 and TRBJ1-1, with D maybe TRBD1 (5 bases). CDR1 is MGHRA, CDR2 YSYEKL, per germline. This CDR3 is built from 16 residues. This chain's CDR3 is CASSQGGAGLKTEAFF. The CDR3 DNA reads as TGCGCCAGCAGCCAAGGCGGGGCAGGGCTGAAAACTGAAGCTTTCTTT.

This chain uses TRBV7-9 with TRBJ1-1, with a tentative D call TRBD1 (5 bases). The CDR3 is 13 amino acids. Germline V gene lookup returns CDR1 SEHNR and CDR2 FQNEAQ (reference sequence). Trimming took off 5 bases at V and 4 bases at J, with 11 bases between the two ends. The DNA of the CDR3 is TGTGCCAGCAGCCGCGGGGCGACCACTGAAGCTTTCTTT. This gives the protein CASSRGATTEAFF.

This clone was recorded a few times. The V and J genes are TRBV6-5 and TRBJ2-7, with 9 positions matching TRBD2. CDR1 is MNHEY and CDR2 is SVGAGI in the germline V gene. This CDR3 spans 14 amino acids. Trimming removed 8 bases from V and 2 bases from J; junction bases left unmatched: 7. CDR3 bases: TGTGCCAGCCGGGAGACTAGCGGTCCCTACGAGCAGTACTTC. This encodes CASRETSGPYEQYF.

This clone was seen just once. CDR3 bases: TGTGCCAGTTCTCCGGCCAGGGTGGGAGATACGCAGTATTTT. As protein: CASSPARVGDTQYF. The J gene is TRBJ2-3, the V gene TRBV7-6, with a possible D match to TRBD1 (5 bases). The V gene lost 9 bases and the J gene lost 5 bases, with 18 bases spanning the gap. The germline CDR1 and CDR2 sequences are SGHVS and FNYEAQ. The CDR3 consists of 14 residues.

The chain uses TRBV4-1 and TRBJ1-1; possibly TRBD1 for D (5 bases). V shed 0 bases and J shed 4 bases, with 12 bases lying between them. Germline CDR1 reads MGHRA; CDR2 reads YSYEKL. The CDR3 extends over 15 amino acids. The CDR3 sequence is CASSQDSPQATEAFF. DNA for the CDR3: TGCGCCAGCAGCCAAGATTCGCCACAGGCCACTGAAGCTTTCTTT.

This clone was detected a few times. The same CDR3 is also encoded by other DNA sequences in this sample. The V call is TRBV19, the J call TRBJ1-2; no clear D. The V end was cut by 3 bases, the J end by 4 bases, with 6 bases between. Germline V lookup: CDR1 LNHDA, CDR2 SQIVND (reference sequence). This CDR3 spans 12 amino acids. The CDR3 sequence is CASSINSYGYTF. The CDR3 nucleotides read TGTGCCAGTAGTATTAACAGCTATGGCTACACCTTC.

This clone was found once. This rearrangement joins TRBV9 to TRBJ2-3; maybe TRBD2 (5 bases). The length of the CDR3 is 15 residues. Germline lookup yields CDR1 SGDLS and CDR2 YYNGEE. Trimming took 3 bases from V and 5 from J, leaving 16 bases between them. The CDR3 region is CASSGSGRGIDTQYF. The CDR3 DNA sequence: TGTGCCAGCAGCGGCAGTGGCCGGGGAATAGATACGCAGTATTTT.